These 23 T cell receptor beta chains came from one sample sequenced in a study of blood T cell repertoires in COVID-19. The table came from immunoSEQ multiplex PCR; TCRdb's copy has only in-frame clones and leaves some out. The repertoire holds roughly 370,000 clones, with 85% to 90% as singletons. Sequencing was done on a sample of PBMCs or T cells enriched from blood (not recorded which). The receptor set was obtained from a woman aged 45-60 years who had recovered from COVID-19.

The chain is built from TRBV27 and TRBJ1-2; TRBD1 matches at 9 bases. The CDR3 covers 17 residues. CDR1 MNHEY and CDR2 SMNVEV come from the germline V gene (reference sequence). With 2 bases clipped from V and 1 base from J, the junction kept 8 bases outside the gene matches. CDR3 amino acids: CASSLRWDRAFNYGYTF. The CDR3, as DNA: TGTGCCAGCAGTTTACGGTGGGACAGGGCCTTTAACTATGGCTACACCTTC.

The chain employs TRBV20-1 and TRBJ2-7; D is unclear. V was cut by 5 bases and J by 4 bases, with 9 bases left in between. The length of the CDR3 is 11 residues. Germline-derived CDR1 and CDR2 are DFQATT and SNEGSKA (reference sequence). The CDR3 bases are TGCAGTGCTGGGCTGGAATACGAGCAGTACTTC. It yields the protein CSAGLEYEQYF.

The rearrangement joins TRBV11-2 to TRBJ2-1, with 8 bases fitting TRBD1. CDR1 is SGHAT, CDR2 FQNNGV, per germline. CDR3 size: 18 residues. With V trimmed by 5 bases and J by 0 bases, 12 bases remained unmatched. The CDR3 DNA reads as TGTGCCAGCAGCCCCGGGTCGGACAGGGCCAGCTCCTACAATGAGCAGTTCTTC. Its translation: CASSPGSDRASSYNEQFF. Variable domain in full (rest from reference TRBV11-2 and TRBJ2-1): EAGVAQSPRYKIIEKRQSVAFWCNPISGHATLYWYQQILGQGPKLLIQFQNNGVVDDSQLPKDRFSAERLKGVDSTLKIQPAKLEDSAVYLCASSPGSDRASSYNEQFFGPGTRLTVL.

This chain links TRBV28 with TRBJ2-7; D is perhaps TRBD2 (5 bases). The CDR3 totals 13 residues. Trimming stripped 6 bases from V and 6 bases from J, with 15 bases between. The germline CDR1 and CDR2 sequences are MDHEN and SYDVKM. CDR3 DNA sequence: TGTGCCAGCAGCACGGGGTCCAGGTTCGAGCAGTACTTC. This codes for CASSTGSRFEQYF.

The chain has TRBV10-3 and TRBJ1-1; TRBD1 aligns across 8 bases. The trim removed 6 bases at V and 9 bases at J, leaving 12 bases unmatched. The germline CDR1 and CDR2 sequences are ENHRY and SYGVKD. The CDR3 runs 14 residues. The CDR3 loop is CAIRWGQDSEKAFF. The CDR3 DNA sequence: TGTGCCATCAGATGGGGACAGGATTCTGAGAAAGCTTTCTTT.

In regard to this clone: The sample holds other DNA sequences that translate to the same CDR3. The rearrangement joins TRBV3-1 (or the pseudogene TRBV3-2) to TRBJ2-3, with a weak D call TRBD2 (5 bases). The CDR3 has 12 residues. Germline lookup yields CDR1 LGHDT and CDR2 YNNKEL (reference sequence). With 4 bases removed from V and 5 bases from J, the gap between germline ends came to 7 bases. CDR3 sequence reads: CASSLRGDTQYF. CDR3 nucleotide sequence: TGTGCCAGCAGCCTTCGGGGAGATACGCAGTATTTT.

The genes are TRBV29-1 and TRBJ1-2; TRBD1 matches 12 bases. Per the germline V gene, CDR1 is SQVTM and CDR2 is ANQGSEA. This CDR3 is built from 14 residues. V shed 4 bases, J shed 8 bases, and the junction held 8 bases outside the gene matches. The CDR3 DNA reads TGCAGCGTTGGGGACAGGGGGCTTCGGAAGGGCTACACCTTC. This sequence encodes CSVGDRGLRKGYTF.

This chain uses TRBV2 with TRBJ1-2; D call uncertain. The V end lost 8 bases, the J end lost 8 bases, and 24 bases lay between the germline ends. Per germline, CDR1 SNHLY and CDR2 FYNNEI. CDR3 length: 15 amino acids. CDR3 in amino acids: CASVVDGSSRYGYTF. In DNA form, the CDR3 reads TGTGCCAGCGTCGTTGACGGTAGTAGCCGGTACGGCTACACCTTC.

V and J are TRBV2 and TRBJ2-5, with D tentatively TRBD2 (5 bases). Between the trimmed V and J ends, which lost 0 bases and 5 bases, there was a span of 13 bases. This CDR3 comprises 15 residues. In germline, CDR1 is SNHLY, CDR2 FYNNEI. The chain's CDR3 is CASSEAEGRGETQYF. The CDR3 nucleotides read TGTGCCAGCAGTGAAGCCGAGGGTAGAGGGGAGACCCAGTACTTC. The whole variable domain, remainder taken from reference TRBV2 and TRBJ2-5, is EPEVTQTPSHQVTQMGQEVILRCVPISNHLYFYWYRQILGQKVEFLVSFYNNEISEKSEIFDDQFSVERPDGSNFTLKIRSTKLEDSAMYFCASSEAEGRGETQYFGPGTRLLVL.

The chain links TRBV7-2 to TRBJ1-1, with TRBD1 as a possible D gene (5 bases). Trimming took 0 bases from V and 4 from J, leaving 15 bases between them. The germline V gene encodes CDR1 SGHTA and CDR2 FQGNSA. The CDR3 is 16 amino acids. CDR3 sequence reads: CASSLAPDGGGTEAFF. Written as DNA, the CDR3 is TGTGCCAGCAGCTTAGCGCCGGACGGGGGAGGCACTGAAGCTTTCTTT.

The chain combines TRBV4-1 with TRBJ2-2; D perhaps matches TRBD1 (6 bases). The CDR3 has 15 residues. Germline CDR1 reads MGHRA; CDR2 reads YSYEKL. V dropped 3 bases and J dropped 5 bases, with 13 bases sitting between them. The CDR3 DNA reads TGCGCCAGCAGCCATCTAGGACAGTCTACCGGGGAGCTGTTTTTT. This codes for CASSHLGQSTGELFF.

A single count supports this clone. The chain has TRBV27 and TRBJ2-2; 8 bases match TRBD1. Germline loops: CDR1 MNHEY, CDR2 SMNVEV (reference sequence). Germline trimming cut 6 bases from V and 4 bases from J; bases unmatched to any gene: 4. The CDR3 consists of 14 residues. CDR3 region: CASRRDRGTGELFF. DNA of the CDR3: TGTGCCAGCAGGCGTGACAGGGGCACCGGGGAGCTGTTTTTT.

The chain recombines TRBV7-9 with TRBJ2-5; D not resolved. The V gene's germline CDR1 is SEHNR and CDR2 FQNEAQ (reference sequence). The ends were cut back, 7 bases at V and 5 bases at J, with 8 bases in the middle. This CDR3 has 11 amino acids. The CDR3 sequence: CASINVETQYF. CDR3 DNA sequence: TGTGCCAGCATCAACGTCGAGACCCAGTACTTC.

This chain joins TRBV6-1 and TRBJ1-5; D is uncertain. Germline V lookup: CDR1 MNHNS, CDR2 SASEGT. Trimming stripped 3 bases from V and 2 bases from J, with 11 bases between. The CDR3 has 15 residues. The DNA for the CDR3 is TGTGCCAGCAGTGAGGGAGGGAGTCGCAATCAGCCCCAGCATTTT. Translating it yields CASSEGGSRNQPQHF.

The chain couples TRBV30 to TRBJ1-2; D is ambiguous. Germline V lookup: CDR1 GTSNPN, CDR2 SVGIG (reference sequence). V was shortened by 5 bases and J by 3 bases, with 7 bases between the two germline ends. This CDR3 is built from 11 residues. In DNA, the CDR3 is TGTGCCTGGGGTTCGGACTATGGCTACACCTTC. Residues: CAWGSDYGYTF.

The chain combines TRBV2 with TRBJ1-5; D possibly corresponds to TRBD1 (5 bases). The CDR3 covers 15 residues. Looked up from germline, CDR1 is SNHLY and CDR2 is FYNNEI. V shed 6 bases and J shed 1 base, with 13 bases lying between them. CDR3 nucleotides: TGTGCCAGCAGCCAAACTGACAGAAGCAATCAGCCCCAGCATTTT. This gives the protein CASSQTDRSNQPQHF.

This sequence joins TRBV7-3 and TRBJ2-3; D is uncertain. Trimming shortened V by 4 bases and J by 1 base, and 6 bases separated the two germline ends. Germline assignment: CDR1 SGHTA and CDR2 FQGTGA. CDR3 length equals 13 residues. The CDR3 nucleotides read TGTGCCAGCAGCTCCAGCGGCACAGATACGCAGTATTTT. Amino acids: CASSSSGTDTQYF.

The chain combines TRBV6-5 with TRBJ2-5, with D maybe TRBD2 (5 bases). The germline gives CDR1 MNHEY, CDR2 SVGAGI. The CDR3 runs 14 residues. Trimming pared 8 bases from V and 0 bases from J, leaving 13 bases between. For the CDR3, the DNA is TGTGCCAGCTTCGCTAGCTTGTACCAAGAGACCCAGTACTTC. It yields the protein CASFASLYQETQYF.

The genes are TRBV19 and TRBJ1-2, with 8 bases fitting TRBD1. Germline-derived CDR1 and CDR2 are LNHDA and SQIVND (reference sequence). The CDR3 runs 13 residues. Trimming cost V 6 bases and J 9 bases; bases outside gene matches: 9. CDR3 coding DNA: TGTGCCAGTAGCCCCGGACAGGGAGTTCGCTACACCTTC. This translates into CASSPGQGVRYTF.

V is TRBV11-2 and J is TRBJ1-4, with D perhaps matching TRBD1 (6 bases). Per germline, CDR1 SGHAT and CDR2 FQNNGV. V was trimmed by 0 bases and J by 2 bases, leaving 7 bases between them. The CDR3 is made up of 15 amino acids. The CDR3 protein is CASSLEGATNEKLFF. The CDR3 DNA is TGTGCCAGCAGCTTAGAGGGGGCTACTAATGAAAAACTGTTTTTT.

This clone was counted a single time. The chain uses TRBV10-3 and TRBJ1-1; 7 nucleotides agree with TRBD1. The V gene's germline CDR1 is ENHRY and CDR2 SYGVKD. The ends lost 6 bases at V and 6 bases at J; junction bases unmatched: 4. The CDR3 has 12 amino acids. CDR3 DNA sequence: TGTGCCATCAGCCGGGACAGCTCTGAAGCTTTCTTT. Its protein is CAISRDSSEAFF.

The V and J genes are TRBV5-5 and TRBJ1-5; D gene unclear. Looked up from germline, CDR1 is SGHKS and CDR2 is YYEKEE (reference sequence). Trimming left V 2 bases short and J 4 bases short, with 7 bases between. The CDR3 has 13 residues. CDR3 loop: CASSLNHNQPQHF. CDR3 bases: TGTGCCAGCAGCTTAAATCATAATCAGCCCCAGCATTTT.

V is TRBV27 and J is TRBJ1-1; the D is unclear. The CDR3 is 12 residues long. Trimming pared 8 bases from V and 4 bases from J, leaving 11 bases between. CDR1 is MNHEY, CDR2 SMNVEV, per germline (reference sequence). The CDR3 DNA reads TGTGCCAGCTACGAAAGTAGCACTGAAGCTTTCTTT. Its translation is CASYESSTEAFF.